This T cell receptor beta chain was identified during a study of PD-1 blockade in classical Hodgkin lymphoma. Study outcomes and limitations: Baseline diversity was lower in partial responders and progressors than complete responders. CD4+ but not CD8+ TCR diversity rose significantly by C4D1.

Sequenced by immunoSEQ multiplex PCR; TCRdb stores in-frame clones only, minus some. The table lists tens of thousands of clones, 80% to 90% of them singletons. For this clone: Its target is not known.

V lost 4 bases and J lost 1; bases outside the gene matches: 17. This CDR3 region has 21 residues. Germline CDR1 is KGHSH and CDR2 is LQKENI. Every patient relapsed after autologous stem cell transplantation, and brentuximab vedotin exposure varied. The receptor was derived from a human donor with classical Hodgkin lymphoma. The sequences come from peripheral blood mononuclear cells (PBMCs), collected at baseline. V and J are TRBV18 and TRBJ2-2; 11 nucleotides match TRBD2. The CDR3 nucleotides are TGTGCCAGCTCACTCCCATCAATAGGTAGCGGGGGGGCCCAGAACACCGGGGAGCTGTTTTTT. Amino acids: CASSLPSIGSGGAQNTGELFF.